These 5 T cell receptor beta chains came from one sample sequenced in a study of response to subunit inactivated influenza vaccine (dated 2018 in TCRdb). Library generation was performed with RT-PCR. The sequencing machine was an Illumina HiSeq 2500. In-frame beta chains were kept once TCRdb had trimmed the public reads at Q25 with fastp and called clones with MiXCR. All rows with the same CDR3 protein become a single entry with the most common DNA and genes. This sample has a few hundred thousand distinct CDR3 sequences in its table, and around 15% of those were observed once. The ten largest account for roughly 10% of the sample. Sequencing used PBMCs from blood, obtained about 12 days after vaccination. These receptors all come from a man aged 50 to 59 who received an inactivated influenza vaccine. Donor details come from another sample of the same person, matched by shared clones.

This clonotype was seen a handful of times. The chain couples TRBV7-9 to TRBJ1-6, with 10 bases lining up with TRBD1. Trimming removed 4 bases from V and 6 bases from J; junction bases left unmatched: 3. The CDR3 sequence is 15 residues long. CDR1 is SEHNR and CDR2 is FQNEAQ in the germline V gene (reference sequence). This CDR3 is CASSSGQGLNSPLHF. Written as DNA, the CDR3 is TGTGCCAGCAGCTCGGGACAGGGGCTTAATTCACCCCTCCACTTT.

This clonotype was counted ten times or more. The CDR3 DNA reads TGTGCCAGCAGCAACAGGGCCTATGGCTACACCTTC. Translation gives CASSNRAYGYTF. The rearrangement uses TRBV7-9 and TRBJ1-2; tentative D call: TRBD1 (6 bases). Trimming took off 5 bases at V and 4 bases at J, with 8 bases between the two ends. CDR1 and CDR2 (germline): SEHNR, FQNEAQ (reference sequence). The CDR3 consists of 12 residues. Looking up the rest from reference TRBV7-9 and TRBJ1-2 gives the full variable domain: DTGVSQNPRHKITKRGQNVTFRCDPISEHNRLYWYRQTLGQGPEFLTYFQNEAQLEKSRLLSDRFSAERPKGSFSTLEIQRTEQGDSAMYLCASSNRAYGYTFGSGTRLTVV.

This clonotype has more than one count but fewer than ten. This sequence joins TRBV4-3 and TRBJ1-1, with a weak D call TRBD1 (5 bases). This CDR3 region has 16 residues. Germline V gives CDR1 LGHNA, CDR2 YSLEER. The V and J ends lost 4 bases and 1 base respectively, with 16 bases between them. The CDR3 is CASSRTSLDRNTEAFF. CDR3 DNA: TGCGCCAGCAGCCGTACCTCACTCGACAGGAACACTGAAGCTTTCTTT.

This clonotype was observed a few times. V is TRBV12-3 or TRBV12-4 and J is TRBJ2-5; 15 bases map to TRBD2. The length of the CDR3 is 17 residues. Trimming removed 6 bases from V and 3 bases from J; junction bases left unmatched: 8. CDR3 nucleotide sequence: TGTGCCAGCAGCCCGGGACTAGCGGGAGGTTTCGAAGAGACCCAGTACTTC. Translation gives CASSPGLAGGFEETQYF.

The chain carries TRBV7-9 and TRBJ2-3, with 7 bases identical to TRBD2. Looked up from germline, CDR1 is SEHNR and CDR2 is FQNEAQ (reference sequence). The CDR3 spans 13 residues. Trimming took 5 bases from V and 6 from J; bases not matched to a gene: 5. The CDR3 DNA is TGTGCCAGCAGCACGGAACTAGCGGATACGCAGTATTTT. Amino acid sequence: CASSTELADTQYF.